A selection of T cell receptor beta chains follows, all from one sample in a study of shared clonotypes between healthy human individuals. Generated by immunoSEQ multiplex PCR, the TCRdb table keeps only in-frame clones and is missing some. The sample holds about 1 million clones; approximately 76% are singletons and the top ten take 1.4%. Sequenced sample: memory CD4+ T cells sorted from blood. The receptors were sampled from a man between 18 and 29 years old in good health. CDR3s include the opening cysteine and the closing phenylalanine or tryptophan. D genes are given only for firm matches. Clone size, where shown, is once, few, many, or a class for clones that have expanded.

abundance	d_gene	v_gene	j_gene	CDR3aa	CDR3nt
NA	TRBD2	TRBV7-9	TRBJ2-1	CASSLGLVNEQFF	TGTGCCAGCAGCTTGGGACTAGTGAATGAGCAGTTCTTC
NA	TRBD1	TRBV13	TRBJ1-5	CASSLVGGTGNQPQHF	TGTGCCAGCAGCTTAGTAGGAGGGACAGGCAATCAGCCCCAGCATTTT
NA	NA	TRBV10-2	TRBJ1-2	CASSESGSGGYTF	TGCGCCAGCAGTGAGTCGGGATCTGGTGGCTACACCTTC
NA	TRBD2	TRBV7-3	TRBJ2-3	CASSLGPLAGGTTDTQYF	TGTGCCAGCAGCTTAGGCCCCTTGGCGGGGGGAACCACAGATACGCAGTATTTT
NA	NA	TRBV5-1	TRBJ2-1	CASSFGGPDEQFF	TGCGCCAGCAGCTTTGGGGGGCCCGATGAGCAGTTCTTC
NA	NA	TRBV28	TRBJ1-2	CASSQGSIYGYTF	TGTGCCAGCAGCCAAGGGTCCATCTATGGCTACACCTTC
NA	NA	TRBV29-1	TRBJ1-2	CSVEDPGGAPFYGYTF	TGCAGCGTTGAAGATCCCGGGGGGGCCCCCTTCTATGGCTACACCTTC
NA	NA	TRBV7-2	TRBJ1-1	CASSLGVAPEAFF	TGTGCCAGCAGCTTAGGTGTGGCCCCCGAAGCTTTCTTT
NA	TRBD1	TRBV5-6	TRBJ1-2	CASSWDRLSYGYTF	TGTGCCAGCAGCTGGGACAGGTTGAGCTATGGCTACACCTTC
NA	NA	TRBV5-8	TRBJ2-7	CASSQWTVYEQYF	TGTGCCAGCAGCCAGTGGACAGTCTACGAGCAGTACTTC
few	NA	TRBV27	TRBJ2-5	CASSQETQYF	TGTGCCAGCAGTCAAGAGACCCAGTACTTC
NA	TRBD1	TRBV27	TRBJ1-2	CASGRQGGYGYTF	TGTGCCAGCGGACGACAGGGCGGCTATGGCTACACCTTC
NA	NA	TRBV5-1	TRBJ2-1	CASSLGSGRHNEQFF	TGCGCCAGCAGCTTGGGCTCAGGGCGGCACAATGAGCAGTTCTTC
few	NA	TRBV6-1	TRBJ1-6	CASSAQGSYNSPLHF	TGTGCCAGCAGTGCTCAGGGGTCCTATAATTCACCCCTCCACTTT
few	NA	TRBV5-1	TRBJ2-1	CASSSDFREQFF	NA
NA	NA	TRBV5-5	TRBJ2-1	CASSSAGLPYNEQFF	TGTGCCAGCAGCTCCGCAGGGTTGCCCTACAATGAGCAGTTCTTC
NA	TRBD1	TRBV7-2	TRBJ2-7	CASSADRGLVYEQYF	TGTGCCAGCAGCGCGGACAGGGGGCTGGTTTACGAGCAGTACTTC
NA	NA	TRBV5-1	TRBJ2-3	CASSLSSTGLDTQYF	TGCGCCAGCAGCTTGTCGTCCACAGGGTTAGATACGCAGTATTTT
once	NA	TRBV6-5	TRBJ2-7	CASSYSRGSYEQYF	TGTGCCAGCAGTTACTCCAGGGGATCCTACGAGCAGTACTTC
NA	NA	TRBV6-6	TRBJ1-4	CASSRTPGTLAEKLFF	TGTGCCAGCAGTAGAACCCCCGGGACCCTTGCAGAAAAACTGTTTTTT
once	TRBD2	TRBV27	TRBJ2-1	CASSLRLAPYNEQFF	TGTGCCAGCAGTTTAAGACTAGCGCCTTACAATGAGCAGTTCTTC
few	NA	TRBV18	TRBJ1-1	CASSPAVNTEAFF	TGTGCCAGCTCACCAGCGGTCAACACTGAAGCTTTCTTT
NA	TRBD2	TRBV2	TRBJ2-3	CASSEISGGAGDTQYF	TGTGCCAGCAGTGAAATAAGCGGGGGGGCAGGTGATACGCAGTATTTT
NA	TRBD1	TRBV28	TRBJ2-3	CASSLKRWTGAPDTQYF	TGTGCCAGCAGTTTAAAGCGCTGGACAGGGGCCCCAGATACGCAGTATTTT
NA	NA	TRBV5-1	TRBJ2-7	CASSTGDNRVEQYF	TGCGCCAGCAGCACGGGGGACAACAGGGTCGAGCAGTACTTC
NA	TRBD1	TRBV6-1	TRBJ1-3	CASSERQGQSNTIYF	TGTGCCAGCAGTGAAAGGCAGGGACAGTCAAACACCATATATTTT
NA	NA	TRBV19	TRBJ2-2	CASSILGGTGELFF	TGTGCCAGTAGTATATTGGGGGGCACCGGGGAGCTGTTTTTT
NA	NA	TRBV5-4	TRBJ1-3	CASGQQGAGNTIYF	TGTGCCAGCGGCCAACAGGGTGCTGGAAACACCATATATTTT
few	NA	TRBV6-6	TRBJ2-7	CASSLGPSSYEQYF	TGTGCCAGCAGTTTGGGACCGTCCTCCTACGAGCAGTACTTC
NA	NA	TRBV28	TRBJ1-2	CASSSTGRGYGYTF	TGTGCCAGCAGTTCCACAGGGCGCGGCTATGGCTACACCTTC
NA	NA	TRBV4-1	TRBJ2-1	CASSPHGGAAGNEQFF	TGCGCCAGCAGTCCCCATGGGGGGGCCGCAGGGAATGAGCAGTTCTTC
NA	TRBD2	TRBV28	TRBJ2-7	CASTPSGKGSYEQYF	TGTGCCAGCACCCCTAGCGGGAAGGGGTCCTACGAGCAGTACTTC
NA	TRBD1	TRBV2	TRBJ1-6	CASRGDSSNSPLHF	TGTGCCAGCAGGGGGGACAGCTCTAATTCACCCCTCCACTTT
few	TRBD2	TRBV29-1	TRBJ2-3	CSVTSGGGTDTQYF	TGCAGCGTAACTAGCGGGGGGGGCACAGATACGCAGTATTTT
NA	TRBD2	TRBV5-1	TRBJ2-3	CASASGGPADTQYF	TGCGCCAGCGCTAGCGGGGGGCCGGCAGATACGCAGTATTTT
once	NA	TRBV7-7	TRBJ2-1	CASSHGSGSYNEQFF	TGTGCTAGCAGCCACGGGAGTGGATCCTACAATGAGCAGTTCTTC